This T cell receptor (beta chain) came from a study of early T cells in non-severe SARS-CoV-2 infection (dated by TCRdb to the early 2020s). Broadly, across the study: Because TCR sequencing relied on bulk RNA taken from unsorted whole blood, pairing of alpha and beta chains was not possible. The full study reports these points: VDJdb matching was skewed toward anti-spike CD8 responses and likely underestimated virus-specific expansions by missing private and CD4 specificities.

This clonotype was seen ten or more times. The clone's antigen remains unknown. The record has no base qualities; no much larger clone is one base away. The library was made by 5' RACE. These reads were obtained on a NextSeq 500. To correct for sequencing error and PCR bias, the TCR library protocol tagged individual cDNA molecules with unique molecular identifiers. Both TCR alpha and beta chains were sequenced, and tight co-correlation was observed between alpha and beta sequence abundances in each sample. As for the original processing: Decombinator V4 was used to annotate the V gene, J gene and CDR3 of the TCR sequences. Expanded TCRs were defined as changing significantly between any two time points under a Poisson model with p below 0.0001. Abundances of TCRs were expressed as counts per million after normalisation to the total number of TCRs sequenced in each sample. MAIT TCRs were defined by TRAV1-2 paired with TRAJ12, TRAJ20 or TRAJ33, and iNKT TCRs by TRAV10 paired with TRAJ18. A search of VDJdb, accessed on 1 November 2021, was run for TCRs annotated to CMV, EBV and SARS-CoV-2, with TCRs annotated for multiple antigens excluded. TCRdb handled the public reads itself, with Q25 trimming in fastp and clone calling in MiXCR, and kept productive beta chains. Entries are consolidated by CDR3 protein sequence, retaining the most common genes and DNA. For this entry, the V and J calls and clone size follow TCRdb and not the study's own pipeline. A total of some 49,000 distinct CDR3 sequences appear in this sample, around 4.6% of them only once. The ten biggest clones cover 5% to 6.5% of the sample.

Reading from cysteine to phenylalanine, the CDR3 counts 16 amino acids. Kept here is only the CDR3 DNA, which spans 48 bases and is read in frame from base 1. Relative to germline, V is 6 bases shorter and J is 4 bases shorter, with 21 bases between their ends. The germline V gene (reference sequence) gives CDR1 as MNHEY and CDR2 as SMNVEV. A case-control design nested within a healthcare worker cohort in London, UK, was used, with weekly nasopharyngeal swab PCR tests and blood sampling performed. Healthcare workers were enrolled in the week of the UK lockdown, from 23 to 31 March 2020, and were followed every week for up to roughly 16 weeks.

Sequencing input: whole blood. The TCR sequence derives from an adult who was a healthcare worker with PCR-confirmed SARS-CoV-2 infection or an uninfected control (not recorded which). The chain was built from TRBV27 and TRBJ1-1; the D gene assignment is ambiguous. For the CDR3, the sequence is CASSGRSGSGGTEAFF. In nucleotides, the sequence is TGTGCCAGCAGCGGGAGGTCGGGGTCTGGTGGCACTGAAGCTTTCTTT.